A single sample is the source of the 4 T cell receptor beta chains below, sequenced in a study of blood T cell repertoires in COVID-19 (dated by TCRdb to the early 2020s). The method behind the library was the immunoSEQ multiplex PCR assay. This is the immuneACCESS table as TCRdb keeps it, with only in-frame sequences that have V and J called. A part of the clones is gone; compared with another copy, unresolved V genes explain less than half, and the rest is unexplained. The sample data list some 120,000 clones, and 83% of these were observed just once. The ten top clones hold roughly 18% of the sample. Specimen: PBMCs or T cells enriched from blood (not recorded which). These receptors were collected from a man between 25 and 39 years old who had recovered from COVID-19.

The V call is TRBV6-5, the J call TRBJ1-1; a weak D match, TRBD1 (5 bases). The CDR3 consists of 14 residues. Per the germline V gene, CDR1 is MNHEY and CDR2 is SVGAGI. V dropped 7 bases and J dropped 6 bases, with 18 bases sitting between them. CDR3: CASNNAGGSPEAFF. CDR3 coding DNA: TGTGCCAGCAACAACGCCGGGGGGTCTCCTGAAGCTTTCTTT.

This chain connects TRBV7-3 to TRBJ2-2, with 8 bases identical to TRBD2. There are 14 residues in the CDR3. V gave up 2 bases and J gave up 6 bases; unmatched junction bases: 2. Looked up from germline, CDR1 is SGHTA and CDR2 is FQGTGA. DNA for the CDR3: TGTGCCAGCAGCTTAGCCGGGAGGGCCGGGGAGCTGTTTTTT. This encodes CASSLAGRAGELFF.

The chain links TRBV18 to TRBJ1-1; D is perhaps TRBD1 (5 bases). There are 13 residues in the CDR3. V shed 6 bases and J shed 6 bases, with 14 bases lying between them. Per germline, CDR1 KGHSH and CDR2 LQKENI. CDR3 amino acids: CASSSGIGPEAFF. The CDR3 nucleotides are TGTGCCAGCTCCTCAGGGATTGGTCCTGAAGCTTTCTTT.

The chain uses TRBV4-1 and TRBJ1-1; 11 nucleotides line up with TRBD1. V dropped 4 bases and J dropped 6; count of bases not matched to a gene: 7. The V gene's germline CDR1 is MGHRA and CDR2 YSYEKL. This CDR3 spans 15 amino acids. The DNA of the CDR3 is TGCGCCAGCAGCCGCAATCCGGGACAGGGGGCTGAAGCTTTCTTT. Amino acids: CASSRNPGQGAEAFF.